This T cell receptor (beta chain) is drawn from a study of blood T cells in healthy people across ages. Sample-barcoded 5' priming and a J-beta primer mix drove a second PCR of roughly 6 to 12 cycles. All samples gave at least 2.5 million CDR3-containing paired-end reads. TCRdb analysed the 5' RACE reads with MiXCR anew, one entry per CDR3 protein. Counted here are about 900,000 distinct CDR3 sequences, under 80% occurring once; the ten biggest clones make up about a quarter. Source material: blood. The source is a man in his thirties or forties in good health.

For the CDR3, the DNA is TGTGCCATCAGCAACAGCCTCTCCTATAATTCACCCCTCCACTTT. This sequence encodes CAISNSLSYNSPLHF. The J gene is TRBJ1-6, the V gene TRBV10-3; D gene uncertain. The CDR3 totals 15 residues. Trimming stripped 6 bases from V and 0 bases from J, with 9 bases between. From germline, CDR1 is ENHRY and CDR2 SYGVKD.